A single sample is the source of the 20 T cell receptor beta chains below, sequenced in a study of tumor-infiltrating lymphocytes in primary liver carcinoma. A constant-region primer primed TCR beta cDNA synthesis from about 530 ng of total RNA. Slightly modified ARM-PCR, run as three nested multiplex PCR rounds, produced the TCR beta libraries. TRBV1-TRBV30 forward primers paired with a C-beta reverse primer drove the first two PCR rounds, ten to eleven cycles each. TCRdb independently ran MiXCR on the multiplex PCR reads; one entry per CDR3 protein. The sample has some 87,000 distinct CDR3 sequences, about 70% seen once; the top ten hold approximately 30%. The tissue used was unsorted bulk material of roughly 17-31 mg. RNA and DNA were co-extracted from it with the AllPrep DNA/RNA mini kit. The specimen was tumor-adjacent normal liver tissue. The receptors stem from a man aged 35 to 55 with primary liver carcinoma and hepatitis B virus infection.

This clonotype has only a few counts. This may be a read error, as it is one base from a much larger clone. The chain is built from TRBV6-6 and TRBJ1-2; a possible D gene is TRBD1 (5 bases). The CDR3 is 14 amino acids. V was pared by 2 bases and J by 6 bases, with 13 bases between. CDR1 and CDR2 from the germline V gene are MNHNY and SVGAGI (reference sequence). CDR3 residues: CASSYELRGNGYTF. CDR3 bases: TGTGCCAGCAGTTACGAATTACGGGGGAATGGCTACACCTTC.

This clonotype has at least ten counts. The CDR3: CSAGRGNEQFF. CDR3 nucleotide sequence: TGCAGCGCCGGCCGTGGCAATGAGCAGTTCTTC. V is TRBV29-1 and J is TRBJ2-1; D is uncertain. Germline CDR1 SQVTM, CDR2 ANQGSEA. This CDR3 region has 11 residues. Trimming removed 7 bases from V and 6 bases from J, with 10 bases in between.

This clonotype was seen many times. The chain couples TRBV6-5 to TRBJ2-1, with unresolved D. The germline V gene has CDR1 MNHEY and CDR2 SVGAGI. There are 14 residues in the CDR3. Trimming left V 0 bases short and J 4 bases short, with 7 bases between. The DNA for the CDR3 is TGTGCCAGCAGTTACTCTAACAGATACAATGAGCAGTTCTTC. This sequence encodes CASSYSNRYNEQFF.

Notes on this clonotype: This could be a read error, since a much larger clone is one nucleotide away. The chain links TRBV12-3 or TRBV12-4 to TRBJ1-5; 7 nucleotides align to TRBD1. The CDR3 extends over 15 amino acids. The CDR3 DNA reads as TGTACCAGCACTCTAGACAGGGCAAGGGGTCAGCCCCAGCATTTT. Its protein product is CTSTLDRARGQPQHF.

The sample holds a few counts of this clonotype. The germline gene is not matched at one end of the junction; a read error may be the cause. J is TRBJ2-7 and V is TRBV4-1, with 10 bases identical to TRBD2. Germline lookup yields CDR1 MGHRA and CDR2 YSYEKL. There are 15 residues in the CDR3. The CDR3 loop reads CASSLGLADSYELYF. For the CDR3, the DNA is TGTGCCAGCAGCCTCGGACTAGCGGACAGCTACGAGCTGTATTTC.

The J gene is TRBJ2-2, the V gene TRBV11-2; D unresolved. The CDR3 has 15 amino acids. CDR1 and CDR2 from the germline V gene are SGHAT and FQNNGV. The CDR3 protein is CTGSFTYGKSGELFF. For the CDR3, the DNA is TGTACTGGCAGCTTTACGTACGGAAAGAGCGGGGAGCTGTTTTTT.

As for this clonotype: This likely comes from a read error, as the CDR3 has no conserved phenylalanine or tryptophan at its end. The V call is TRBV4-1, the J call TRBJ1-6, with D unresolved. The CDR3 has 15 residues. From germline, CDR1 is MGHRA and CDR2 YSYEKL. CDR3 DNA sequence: TGCGCAAGCAGCCAAGTCAGCTTTGGAAATTCACCCCTCCACCTT. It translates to CASSQVSFGNSPLHL.

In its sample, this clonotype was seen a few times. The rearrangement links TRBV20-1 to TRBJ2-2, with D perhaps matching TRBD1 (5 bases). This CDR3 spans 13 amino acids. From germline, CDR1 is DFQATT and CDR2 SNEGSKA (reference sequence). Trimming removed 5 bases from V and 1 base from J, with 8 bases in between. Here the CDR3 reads CSALGRNTGELFF. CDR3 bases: TGCAGTGCTTTGGGGCGGAACACCGGGGAGCTGTTTTTT.

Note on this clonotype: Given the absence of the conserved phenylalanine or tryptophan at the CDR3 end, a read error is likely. The CDR3 here is CASSEVGVDEQFL. The DNA for the CDR3 is TGTGCCAGCAGTGAAGTAGGAGTCGATGAGCAGTTCTTG. The chain carries TRBV6-1 and TRBJ2-1; D call uncertain. CDR3 size: 13 residues. Germline V CDR1 and CDR2: MNHNS, SASEGT. The V and J ends lost 1 base and 8 bases respectively, with 9 bases between them.

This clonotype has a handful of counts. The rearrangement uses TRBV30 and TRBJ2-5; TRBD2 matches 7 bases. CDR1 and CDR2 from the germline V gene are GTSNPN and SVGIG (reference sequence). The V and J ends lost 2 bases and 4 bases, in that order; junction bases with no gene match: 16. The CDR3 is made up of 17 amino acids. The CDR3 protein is CAWSPTGLVGVGETQYF. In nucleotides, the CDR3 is TGTGCCTGGAGTCCAACCGGACTAGTAGGGGTGGGAGAGACCCAGTACTTC.

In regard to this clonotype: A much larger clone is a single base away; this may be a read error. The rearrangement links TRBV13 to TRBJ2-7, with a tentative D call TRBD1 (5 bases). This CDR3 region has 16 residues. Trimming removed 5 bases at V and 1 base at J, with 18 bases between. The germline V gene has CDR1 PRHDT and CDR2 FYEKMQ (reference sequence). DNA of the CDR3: TGTGCCAGCAGCCCGTCCCGACAGTGGCGATCCTACGAGCAGTACTTC. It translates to CASSPSRQWRSYEQYF.

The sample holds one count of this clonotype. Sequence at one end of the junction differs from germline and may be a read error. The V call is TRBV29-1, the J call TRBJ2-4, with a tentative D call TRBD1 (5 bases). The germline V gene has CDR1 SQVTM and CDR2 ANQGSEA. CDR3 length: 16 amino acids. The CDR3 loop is CSPNPDSTKAKNTQYF. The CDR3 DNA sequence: TGCAGCCCAAACCCCGACAGCACAAAAGCCAAAAACACTCAGTACTTC.

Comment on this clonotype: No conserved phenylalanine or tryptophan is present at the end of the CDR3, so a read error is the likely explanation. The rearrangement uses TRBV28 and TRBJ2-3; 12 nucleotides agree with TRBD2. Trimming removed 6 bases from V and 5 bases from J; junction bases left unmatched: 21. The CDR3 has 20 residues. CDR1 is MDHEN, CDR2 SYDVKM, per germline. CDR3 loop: CASSSLVTSGRYWAGDTQYL. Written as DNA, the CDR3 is TGTGCCAGCAGCTCCCTAGTAACTAGCGGGAGGTACTGGGCAGGAGATACGCAGTATCTT.

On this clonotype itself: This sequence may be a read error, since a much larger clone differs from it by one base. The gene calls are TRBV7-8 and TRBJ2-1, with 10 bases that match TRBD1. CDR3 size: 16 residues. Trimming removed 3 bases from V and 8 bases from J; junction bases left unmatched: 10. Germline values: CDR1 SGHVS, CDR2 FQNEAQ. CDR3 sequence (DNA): TGTGCCAGCAGCTTTGCCGGGACAGGGGTGGTCGATGAGCAGTTCTTC. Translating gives CASSFAGTGVVDEQFF. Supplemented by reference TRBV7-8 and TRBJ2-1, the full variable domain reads GAGVSQSPRYKVAKRGQDVALRCDPISGHVSLFWYQQALGQGPEFLTYFQNEAQLDKSGLPSDRFFAERPEGSVSTLKIQRTQQEDSAVYLCASSFAGTGVVDEQFFGPGTRLTVL.

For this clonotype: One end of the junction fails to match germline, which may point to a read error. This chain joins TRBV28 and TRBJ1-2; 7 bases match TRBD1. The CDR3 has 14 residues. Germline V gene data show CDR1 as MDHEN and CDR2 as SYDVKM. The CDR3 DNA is TGTGCCAGCATTGCACAGGGGACCAACTTTGGCTACACCTTC. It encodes CASIAQGTNFGYTF.

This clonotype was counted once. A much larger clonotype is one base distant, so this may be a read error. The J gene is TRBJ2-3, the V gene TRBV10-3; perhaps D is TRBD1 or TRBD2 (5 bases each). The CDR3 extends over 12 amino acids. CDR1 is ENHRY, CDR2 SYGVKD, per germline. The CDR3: CAIMDGADTQCF. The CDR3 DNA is TGTGCCATCATGGACGGGGCAGATACGCAGTGTTTT.

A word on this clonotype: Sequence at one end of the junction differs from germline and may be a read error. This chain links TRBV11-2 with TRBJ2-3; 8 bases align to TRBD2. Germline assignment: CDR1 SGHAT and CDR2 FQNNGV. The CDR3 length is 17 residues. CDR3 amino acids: CASNLWPWREEADTQYF. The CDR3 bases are TGTGCCAGCAACTTATGGCCGTGGCGGGAGGAGGCAGATACGCAGTATTTT.

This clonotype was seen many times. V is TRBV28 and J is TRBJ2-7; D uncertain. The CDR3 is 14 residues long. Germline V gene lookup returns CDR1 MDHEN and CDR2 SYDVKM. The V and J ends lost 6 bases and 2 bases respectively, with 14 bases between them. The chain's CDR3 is CASSPNRIPYEQYF. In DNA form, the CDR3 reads TGTGCCAGCAGCCCGAACCGGATACCCTACGAGCAGTACTTC.

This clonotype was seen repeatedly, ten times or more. Here the CDR3 DNA reads TGTGCCAGCAGTTTTCAACCCGGGAGCTACGAGCAGTACTTC. Translated: CASSFQPGSYEQYF. This chain connects TRBV28 to TRBJ2-7; TRBD2 might be the D (6 bases). Germline CDR1 is MDHEN and CDR2 is SYDVKM. The CDR3 covers 14 residues. Trimming removed 3 bases from V and 3 bases from J, with 12 bases in between.

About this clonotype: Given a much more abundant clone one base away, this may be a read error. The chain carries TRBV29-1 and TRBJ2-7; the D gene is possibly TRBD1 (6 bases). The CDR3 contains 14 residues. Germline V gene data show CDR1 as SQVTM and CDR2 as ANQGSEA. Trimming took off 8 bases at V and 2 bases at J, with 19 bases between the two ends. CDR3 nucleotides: TGCAGCATTAGAAAAAACAGGGATACCTACGAGCAGTACTTC. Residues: CSIRKNRDTYEQYF.